The present T cell receptor (beta chain) was sequenced within a study of cytomegalovirus exposure and HLA in healthy donors (dated by TCRdb to the late 2010s). The study in broad terms: According to an earlier analysis of several hundred of the donors, 200 million or so T cells yielded 117 million unique TCR beta sequences and about 300 Gb of sequence data. Genome-wide SNP genotypes for about 65% of the 666 donors were used in a later genetic analysis, which treated that subset as a discovery cohort. In an earlier analysis of 500 to 650 of the donors, high-throughput TCR beta sequencing was used to judge whether each TCR beta V gene segment behaved as functional or pseudogenic. To study patterns of TCR occurrence, a later analysis re-analyzed previously published TCR beta repertoires from several hundred donors and added high-resolution HLA genotyping. Because of strong linkage in the cohort, 5 or 6 DR-DQ haplotypes were treated as single units for association and clustering. Besides the first cohort of 666 subjects, a separate validation cohort made up of some 110 different subjects was used. The T cell repertoires of under 750 subjects were profiled by immunosequencing and related to cytomegalovirus serostatus. Donor age, sex, ethnicity and CMV serostatus were compiled together with the repertoire data. Class I and class II HLA loci were covered by the typing at four-digit resolution. Typing coverage differed by locus: A, B, C, DRB1 and DQB1 were typed in roughly 629-640 donors, DQA1 in 500 to 550, DPA1 in 606, and DPB1 in 472. Of the roughly 410 genotyped donors, 65% to 90% were placed in the genetic ancestry cluster associated with self-reported Caucasian donors. The study aimed to test whether signatures of past pathogen exposure could be identified by cataloging public T cell receptors. High-throughput TCR immunosequencing, statistical association of individual TCRs with disease status, and machine learning were combined to predict cytomegalovirus infection status. All discovery cohort repertoires had been generated on a single sequencing platform. Around 320 gigabases of sequencing data and tens of millions of unique TCR sequences were included in an early release covering roughly 600 HLA-typed donors. The later analysis used no new phenotypic data to find candidate immune exposures, relying instead on TCR beta sequences and their occurrence across donors. Among some 400 genotyped donors of the cohort, an average of approximately 240,000 unique TCR beta nucleotide sequences were sequenced per donor, 15% to 20% of them non-productive. Overall results and qualifications from the work: Most TCR sequences were seen in very few donors, while some public TCRs were found in many individuals. A few of the identified cytomegalovirus-associated TCR beta chains were confirmed in vitro to be specific for cytomegalovirus antigens. An earlier analysis of approximately 530 of the donors showed that most TCR beta V segments appeared in productive rearrangements either about 90% or about 30% of the time, which broadly matched IMGT annotations. A later analysis associated about 16,000 TCR beta sequences with specific HLA alleles at a false discovery rate of 0.05. Cytomegalovirus status was reported to be diagnosed by the classifier with high specificity and sensitivity in both the original and validation cohorts. Some IMGT-functional V segments, including TRBV6-2 and TRBV6-3, could not be distinguished by the 87-base-pair reads and were therefore excluded. A cluster of highly shared sequence variants was judged likely to represent a technical artifact of the sequencing pipeline. A later analysis reported that several top co-occurrence clusters appeared linked to parvovirus B19, influenza, CMV and Epstein-Barr virus. Compared with the roughly 720-donor mean, donors in an Asian-associated ancestry cluster had fewer N-insertions in productive TCRs, according to a later genetic analysis. A total of roughly 160 TCR beta chains were listed by the study as associated with cytomegalovirus. Because some donors lacked HLA typing at each locus, the association tests relied only on the typed subset. CMV serostatus was the only immune exposure information available for the cohort. A later analysis found that HLA-associated TCR beta chains were more clonally expanded and had lower generation probabilities than equally common non-associated chains. A later analysis found that most CMV-associated TCR beta chains appeared HLA-restricted, with HLA associations seemingly driven largely by CMV exposure. According to a later analysis, TCR association rates differed among HLA loci, with DRB1 alleles showing the most associated TCRs and HLA-C alleles showing the fewest. Roughly uniform sequencing depth across donors was assumed in presence/absence analyses, although this assumption may not hold. Because counts were too low, approximately 15 rarely observed V segments, including chromosome 9 orphons, were excluded from the earlier analysis of some 540 of the donors. Linkage disequilibrium might explain the correlated functional status among segregating V segments, but an unknown experimental factor could not be ruled out. A further reported finding was that TCR beta sequences accurately predicted the HLA-A and HLA-B alleles for most subjects in the first cohort. The authors suggested that the approach could potentially be generalized to other disease states and immunological phenotypes. In a later genetic analysis, a missense DCLRE1C variant was associated with V-gene and J-gene trimming of TCR beta chains, and the association was replicated in an independent cohort. When HLA alleles, especially DR and DQ, strongly co-occurred, attributing TCR associations to individual alleles was difficult. In this cohort, only TCR beta chains were sequenced, and detectable features were limited by the absence of alpha or paired-chain data.

As encoded in the germline V gene (reference sequence), CDR1 is MNHNY while CDR2 is SVGAGI. Germline trimming amounts to 2 bases on V and 3 bases on J, with 6 as the count of junction bases outside the gene matches. From cysteine to phenylalanine, the CDR3 is 16 amino acids long. Of the read, only the CDR3 DNA is kept; its 48 bases are in frame from base 1. The cohort consisted of some 670 healthy bone marrow donors. All cohort members were sampled while nominally healthy, although unrecorded immune exposures were likely present. The donor was CMV seropositive and belonged to the group of around 300 seropositive cohort members. Every donor gave a peripheral blood sample, and the peripheral blood mononuclear cells from that sample were used for TCR beta sequencing. Genomic DNA extraction from the blood cell samples was performed with the Qiagen DNeasy Blood Extraction Kit. On this clone: This receptor's antigen is unknown. No base qualities exist here, and no much larger clone lies one base off it.

Library prep was done by the immunoSEQ multiplex PCR assay. The multiplex PCR relied on a mix of 60 forward primers for TCR Vbeta segments and 13 reverse primers for TCR Jbeta segments. The CDR3 region of rearranged TCR beta genes was amplified from genomic DNA with a multiplex PCR assay. The amplified TCR beta libraries were sequenced on the Illumina HiSeq System as 87-base-pair reads. Per the source publication's procedure: A later analysis tallied roughly 80 million unique TCR beta chains across the 550 to 850 repertoires, and approximately 9.9 million of those chains were shared by two or more donors. A nearest-neighbor algorithm error-corrected the raw reads and collapsed the reads into unique sequences, merging closely related sequences to remove PCR and sequencing errors. V, D and J gene segments were assigned by aligning CDR3 sequences to IMGT reference sequences. For a sequence to be retained, a match of at least six nucleotides was required to both a V gene segment and a J gene segment. Rearrangements were classified as productive when the CDR3 lacked stop codons and remained in frame with V and J, and all other rearrangements were classified as non-productive. Following IMGT convention, CDR3 was defined as the stretch from the second conserved V-encoded cysteine to the conserved J-encoded phenylalanine. The earlier analysis of 450 to 750 of the donors excluded any sequence lacking an unambiguous match to a single V gene segment. An earlier analysis of several hundred of the donors called V segments functional above 56.7% productive rearrangements and segregating when the between-donor standard deviation exceeded 5%. A statistical classification framework was built to diagnose cytomegalovirus status from the catalog of TCR beta chain sequences. A later analysis assigned V and J genes by comparing TCR nucleotide sequences with IMGT/GENE-DB human TR gene sequences. In a later analysis, CDR3 sequences and most-parsimonious VDJ recombination scenarios were assigned using the TCRdist pipeline. A later analysis defined each TCR beta chain by its CDR3 amino acid sequence plus V-gene family, and excluded reads lacking a unique V-gene family. In a later analysis, around 650 highly shared, low-generation-probability nucleotide sequences were removed to address suspected cross-contamination and a sequencing artifact. In a later analysis, a clonal expansion index for each public chain was calculated from normalized within-repertoire ranks of inferred template counts. In a later analysis, generation probabilities were computed using a VDJ recombination model fitted to out-of-frame rearrangements, and the results were checked against IGoR. A later analysis scored TCR-TCR, TCR-HLA and TCR-CMV co-occurrence with hypergeometric tests, applying a repertoire-size bias correction to TCR pairs. A later analysis estimated false discovery rates by permuting HLA or CMV assignments 20 times. In a later analysis, co-occurring TCRs were grouped with DBSCAN, and TCRdist sequence similarity was added when clustering was performed within HLA-allele-positive subsets. For co-occurrence clustering, repertoires with fewer than 30,000 or more than 120,000 public chains were excluded, along with 5 or 6 repertoires with anomalous nucleotide sharing. As stored in TCRdb, this immuneACCESS dataset retains in-frame rearrangements with V and J assigned. A fraction of the clones does not appear; measured against another copy, unresolved V genes explain less than half of the discrepancy, and the remainder lacks a known reason. That table is the source of V, J and clone size, and D and trimming were worked out from the DNA. This sample has 200,000 or so clones in its table, and around 80% of those were observed once. The top ten clones comprise just over 2% of the sample.

Sequencing was done on a sample of PBMCs. The V and J segments used are TRBV6-6 and TRBJ1-4; 7 middle bases align to TRBD1. The source of this sequence is a woman in her late teens or twenties in good health and CMV-seropositive. The CDR3 region reads CASSYRQQGANEKLFF. The DNA sequence is TGTGCCAGCAGTTACCGACAGCAGGGGGCTAATGAAAAACTGTTTTTT.